Sequencing of this TCR beta chain was carried out in a study of shared clonotypes between healthy human individuals. Naive-designated CD8 cells lacked CD45RO, were positively enriched for CCR7, and omitted terminally differentiated effector memory CD45RA+ cells. CDR3 length: 15 residues. V lost 6 bases and J lost 1, with 13 bases in between. Looked up from germline, CDR1 is MNHNS and CDR2 is SASEGT. TCRdb's table, derived via immunoSEQ multiplex PCR, lists solely in-frame clones and lacks some. The sample lists under 2,000,000 clones, just under 95% occurring once. The sequenced sample consisted of naive CD8+ T cells sorted from blood. This chain joins TRBV6-1 and TRBJ2-1, with D maybe TRBD1 (6 bases). The sequence was obtained from a man between 18 and 29 years old in good health. Here the CDR3 reads CASSFPGHSYNEQFF. The CDR3 bases are TGTGCCAGCAGCTTTCCGGGACATTCCTACAATGAGCAGTTCTTC.